This TCR beta chain was captured by sequencing in a study of long-term antiretroviral therapy in people with HIV. Trimming left V 2 bases short and J 0 bases short, with 6 bases between. Germline-derived CDR1 and CDR2 are SGHTA and FQGTGA. This CDR3 comprises 14 residues. Findings and caveats of the study: ART adherence, viral resistance and therapy changes went undocumented. Comparison with controls showed narrower CDR3 length ranges in HIV repertoires. ART was followed by higher diversity that remained below transplant donor controls.

The authors ran the immunoSEQ assay, v3.0, at survey level. In sequencing, about 35,000-50,000 T-cell genomes per sample were targeted. TCRdb's copy holds only in-frame clones and misses some; the assay was immunoSEQ multiplex PCR. The sample yields tens of thousands of clones, 95% to 96% seen once. As regards this clone: Its antigen is undetermined.

The sample here was unsorted PBMCs, taken approximately 6.8 years after starting antiretroviral therapy. This receptor was identified in a man aged 25 to 40 with HIV. The chain uses TRBV7-3 and TRBJ2-3; D gene uncertain. The CDR3 protein is CASSLSPSTDTQYF. Here the CDR3 DNA reads TGTGCCAGCAGCTTATCCCCAAGCACAGATACGCAGTATTTT.